The source of this T cell receptor (beta chain) is a study of blood T cell repertoires in COVID-19. Across the study: Sites across the United States, Italy and Spain contributed samples from acute and convalescent COVID-19. The cDNA or gDNA used as material had been derived from T cells, B-cell-depleted T cells, or PBMCs.

As handled by the study authors: Reference gene primer amplification gave nucleated cell count estimates. Only in-frame clones appear in the TCRdb table, and some are missing; sequencing was by immunoSEQ multiplex PCR. That table gives V, J and clone size, and the DNA gave D and trimming. The data hold 150,000 to 200,000 clones, with around four fifths observed a single time. CDR3 length equals 17 residues. V trimming: 4 bases; J trimming: 8 bases; junction bases outside the gene matches: 10. Germline lookup yields CDR1 KGHDR and CDR2 SFDVKD. V gene TRBV24-1 combines with J gene TRBJ1-6; 10 positions match TRBD1. The sequence came from a man aged 65 to 85 with acute or convalescent COVID-19. Sequencing was done on a sample of peripheral blood. The CDR3 DNA sequence: TGTGCCACCAGTGAGGACGACGGACAGGGGGGAGATTCACCCCTCCACTTT. Translation gives CATSEDDGQGGDSPLHF.